These 30 T cell receptor beta chains were sequenced from one sample in a study of T cells expressing NK-cell markers. TCRdb reprocessed the 5' RACE reads and keeps a single row for each CDR3 protein, giving no DNA. Here the sample table reports about 390,000 distinct CDR3 sequences. Sequences were obtained from blood T cells: a sorted CD56 or NKG2C T cell subset, CD4+ or CD8+ T cells, or bulk PBMC T cells (not recorded which). The receptors were sampled from a woman between 50 and 59 years old in good health.

J is TRBJ2-4 and V is TRBV5-1; TCRdb's assignment of TRBD1 cannot be checked, as there is no DNA. The CDR3 totals 15 residues. Germline loops: CDR1 SGHRS, CDR2 YFSETQ. The CDR3 sequence is CASSFSGWDKNIQYF.

The chain recombines TRBV5-1 with TRBJ2-7; TCRdb gives TRBD1 as the D gene, but with no DNA this cannot be confirmed. Per germline, CDR1 SGHRS and CDR2 YFSETQ. The length of the CDR3 is 14 residues. The CDR3 here is CASRGQGVSNEQYF.

The J gene is TRBJ2-2, the V gene TRBV5-1; TCRdb reports TRBD1, a call that lacks DNA to check it against. Germline assignment: CDR1 SGHRS and CDR2 YFSETQ. The CDR3 has 14 residues. The CDR3 sequence is CASSTGQSAGELFF.

The chain carries TRBV7-6 and TRBJ2-6. The germline V gene encodes CDR1 SGHVS and CDR2 FNYEAQ. This CDR3 region has 16 residues. CDR3 protein: CASSPVRSSGANVLTF. Combining the CDR3 with reference TRBV7-6 and TRBJ2-6 gives the whole variable domain GAGVSQSPRYKVTKRGQDVALRCDPISGHVSLYWYRQALGQGPEFLTYFNYEAQQDKSGLPNDRFSAERPEGSISTLTIQRTEQRDSAMYRCASSPVRSSGANVLTFGAGSRLTVL.

The chain combines TRBV7-3 with TRBJ2-6; the TRBD1 assignment by TCRdb is unverifiable without DNA. The CDR3 runs 19 residues. CDR1 and CDR2 (germline): SGHTA, FQGTGA. The CDR3 sequence is CASSLGSAGGLSGANVLTF.

The V and J genes are TRBV4-1 and TRBJ1-3; the TCRdb call, TRBD1, lacks DNA for checking. This CDR3 is 15 amino acids long. Germline V lookup: CDR1 MGHRA, CDR2 YSYEKL. The CDR3 reads CASSQQGANGNTIYF.

CDR3 loop: CSARFMNEQFF. This chain joins TRBV20-1 and TRBJ2-1. Germline V gene data show CDR1 as DFQATT and CDR2 as SNEGSKA (reference sequence). The CDR3 runs to 11 residues.

The chain couples TRBV5-4 to TRBJ2-1; TCRdb's D call, TRBD2, is unchecked because there is no DNA. The CDR3 spans 16 residues. Germline loops: CDR1 SGHNT, CDR2 YYREEE (reference sequence). The CDR3 spells CASSFRRLAGYNEQFF. Supplemented by reference TRBV5-4 and TRBJ2-1, the full variable domain reads ETGVTQSPTHLIKTRGQQVTLRCSSQSGHNTVSWYQQALGQGPQFIFQYYREEENGRGNFPPRFSGLQFPNYSSELNVNALELDDSALYLCASSFRRLAGYNEQFFGPGTRLTVL.

The chain is built from TRBV21-1 and TRBJ2-1; TCRdb designates TRBD2, a call that cannot be tested without DNA. TRBV21-1 is flagged as a pseudogene. The CDR3 has 19 amino acids. The CDR3 loop reads CASSKVRASGRAGYNEQFF.

This chain uses TRBV13 with TRBJ2-7; TCRdb's assignment of TRBD1 cannot be checked, as there is no DNA. Germline CDR1 is PRHDT and CDR2 is FYEKMQ (reference sequence). The CDR3 loop spans 12 amino acids. The chain's CDR3 is CASGTGSYEQYF.

The chain has TRBV13 and TRBJ2-7; TCRdb lists TRBD2, though no DNA is available to test this call. CDR3 length: 15 residues. In germline, CDR1 is PRHDT, CDR2 FYEKMQ (reference sequence). CDR3 amino acids: CASSPRTSGSNEQYF.

The CDR3 is CATSDIGPLGTQYF. The V and J genes are TRBV24-1 and TRBJ2-3. The germline V gene encodes CDR1 KGHDR and CDR2 SFDVKD. The CDR3 length is 14 residues.

The rearrangement uses TRBV7-9 and TRBJ2-1. In germline, CDR1 is SEHNR, CDR2 FQNEAQ (reference sequence). The CDR3 has 14 amino acids. CDR3 residues: CASSLLVSHNEQFF. The whole variable domain, filled in from reference TRBV7-9 and TRBJ2-1, reads DTGVSQNPRHKITKRGQNVTFRCDPISEHNRLYWYRQTLGQGPEFLTYFQNEAQLEKSRLLSDRFSAERPKGSFSTLEIQRTEQGDSAMYLCASSLLVSHNEQFFGPGTRLTVL.

The V and J genes are TRBV20-1 and TRBJ2-3; TCRdb's D gene call, TRBD2, goes unchecked for lack of DNA. Per germline, CDR1 DFQATT and CDR2 SNEGSKA (reference sequence). This CDR3 contains 16 residues. CDR3 amino acids: CSASSAGDARADTQYF.

V gene TRBV29-1 combines with J gene TRBJ2-1. Looked up from germline, CDR1 is SQVTM and CDR2 is ANQGSEA. This CDR3 has 12 residues. This CDR3 is CSVPTSYNEQFF.

V is TRBV12-3 or TRBV12-4 and J is TRBJ1-5; TCRdb proposes TRBD1, but this gene call is untestable without DNA. This CDR3 region has 17 residues. The CDR3 reads CASSSETGWGSNQPQHF.

The V and J genes are TRBV6-4 and TRBJ2-1; absent DNA, TCRdb's TRBD2 call cannot be checked. The CDR3 is 15 amino acids. The germline CDR1 and CDR2 sequences are MRHNA and SNTAGT. CDR3: CASSVPLAGVDEQFF.

V usage is TRBV10-3 and J usage is TRBJ2-1. CDR1 is ENHRY and CDR2 is SYGVKD in the germline V gene. The CDR3 runs 16 residues. The CDR3 reads CAISESQRNSYNEQFF.

The chain links TRBV7-2 to TRBJ2-3; TCRdb reports TRBD2, a call that lacks DNA to check it against. This CDR3 region has 16 residues. Germline assignment: CDR1 SGHTA and CDR2 FQGNSA. Here the CDR3 reads CASSLGSGVRSDTQYF.

The V gene is TRBV12-3 or TRBV12-4, the J gene TRBJ1-3. The CDR3 loop spans 11 amino acids. CDR3 sequence reads: CASSQGNTIYF.

CDR3 region: CASSKTSGTYNEQFF. The rearrangement uses TRBV3-1 and TRBJ2-1; the D gene TCRdb calls, TRBD2, cannot be checked with no DNA. This CDR3 comprises 15 residues. CDR1 is LGHDT, CDR2 YNNKEL, per germline (reference sequence).

J is TRBJ2-1 and V is TRBV20-1; the D call of TRBD2 rests on TCRdb alone, since no DNA is present to check it. The V gene's germline CDR1 is DFQATT and CDR2 SNEGSKA (reference sequence). The CDR3 consists of 15 residues. Here the CDR3 reads CSAQEAGVKGNEQFF.

CDR3 protein: CASSKECPGVGTDTQYF. The chain has TRBV21-1 and TRBJ2-3; the D call from TCRdb, TRBD2, cannot be confirmed without DNA. TRBV21-1 is annotated as a pseudogene. This CDR3 has 17 residues.

The chain has TRBV9 and TRBJ2-1. Germline CDR1 reads SGDLS; CDR2 reads YYNGEE. This CDR3 is 15 amino acids long. The CDR3 loop is CASSRSGVSYNEQFF.

The chain joins TRBV11-3 to TRBJ1-4; with no DNA, the TCRdb D assignment of TRBD1 cannot be verified. Germline CDR1 and CDR2: SGHNT and YENEEA. This CDR3 is built from 15 residues. CDR3: CASSTGRDSNEKLFF.

The chain uses TRBV11-2 and TRBJ2-2; TCRdb outputs TRBD1, but without DNA this stays unchecked. The length of the CDR3 is 21 residues. CDR1 is SGHAT, CDR2 FQNNGV, per germline. Here the CDR3 reads CASSSFLRLSRSGVNTGELFF.

The chain combines TRBV24-1 with TRBJ2-6. Germline V CDR1 and CDR2: KGHDR, SFDVKD. The CDR3 extends over 16 amino acids. This CDR3 is CATSDFQGSGANVLTF.

V usage is TRBV5-1 and J usage is TRBJ1-2. Germline V CDR1 and CDR2: SGHRS, YFSETQ. The CDR3 consists of 14 residues. CDR3 region: CASSPAVRVYGYTF.

The chain joins TRBV7-8 to TRBJ1-1; TCRdb picks TRBD1, but there is no DNA to check that call. Per the germline V gene, CDR1 is SGHVS and CDR2 is FQNEAQ. CDR3 length: 14 amino acids. This CDR3 is CASTTGQANTEAFF. Filled out from reference TRBV7-8 and TRBJ1-1, the complete variable domain reads GAGVSQSPRYKVAKRGQDVALRCDPISGHVSLFWYQQALGQGPEFLTYFQNEAQLDKSGLPSDRFFAERPEGSVSTLKIQRTQQEDSAVYLCASTTGQANTEAFFGQGTRLTVV.

The chain couples TRBV4-1 to TRBJ1-2; TCRdb's D gene call, TRBD1, goes unchecked for lack of DNA. The CDR3 extends over 14 amino acids. The germline V gene encodes CDR1 MGHRA and CDR2 YSYEKL. This CDR3 is CASSSKGRANGYTF.